Below, one T cell receptor beta chain is given with its context. Being one base from a much bigger clone, this may be a read error. The data originate from a study of early T cells in non-severe SARS-CoV-2 infection. Unique molecular identifiers were affixed to single, distinct cDNA molecules. Via MiXCR, TCRdb re-called the 5' RACE reads, giving one row per CDR3 protein. The repertoire holds roughly 63,000 distinct CDR3 sequences, with 13% as singletons. Per the germline V gene, CDR1 is SEHNR and CDR2 is FQNEAQ (reference sequence). CDR3 length: 11 amino acids. The chain uses TRBV7-9 and TRBJ2-3, with D perhaps TRBD1 (6 bases). The specimen sequenced was whole blood. This TCR came from an adult who was a healthcare worker with PCR-confirmed SARS-CoV-2 infection or an uninfected control (not recorded which). CDR3 loop: CASSPGDTRYF. The DNA for the CDR3 is TGTGCCAGCAGCCCAGGGGATACGCGGTATTTT.